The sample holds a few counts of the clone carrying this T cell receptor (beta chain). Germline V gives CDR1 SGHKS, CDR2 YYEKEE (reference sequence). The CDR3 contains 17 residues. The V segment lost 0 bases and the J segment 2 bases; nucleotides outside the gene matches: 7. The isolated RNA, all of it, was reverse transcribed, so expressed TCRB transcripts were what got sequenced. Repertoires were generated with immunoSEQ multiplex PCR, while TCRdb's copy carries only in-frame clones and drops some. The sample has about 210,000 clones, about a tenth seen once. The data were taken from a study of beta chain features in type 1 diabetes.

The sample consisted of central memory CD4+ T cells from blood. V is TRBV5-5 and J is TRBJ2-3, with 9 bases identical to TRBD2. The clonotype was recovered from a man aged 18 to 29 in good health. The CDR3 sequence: CASSLGWTSESTDTQYF. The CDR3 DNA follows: TGTGCCAGCAGCTTGGGGTGGACTAGCGAGTCCACAGATACGCAGTATTTT.